Included here is one TCR beta chain sequence, with context. At one end the junction does not follow the germline gene, possibly because of a read error. This sample was taken from a study of shared clonotypes between healthy human individuals. Generated by immunoSEQ multiplex PCR, the TCRdb table keeps only in-frame clones and is missing some. The profile shows fewer than 600,000 clones, roughly 72% of them singletons. All donors were healthy HIV-negative adults lacking recent acute infections or vaccinations. The CDR3 has 14 residues. In germline, CDR1 is SNHLY, CDR2 FYNNEI. The clonotype was recovered from a woman aged 35 to 49 in good health. Some clones in this sample may be carry-over from other donors' samples. The rearrangement joins TRBV2 to TRBJ2-4; 8 bases agree with TRBD1. The sequencing sample was made of PBMCs. CDR3 sequence reads: CASSDSPQDRGRDF. CDR3 nucleotide sequence: TGTGCCAGCAGTGATAGCCCCCAAGACAGGGGACGGGACTTC. The full variable domain, rest sourced from reference TRBV2 and TRBJ2-4, is EPEVTQTPSHQVTQMGQEVILRCVPISNHLYFYWYRQILGQKVEFLVSFYNNEISEKSEIFDDQFSVERPDGSNFTLKIRSTKLEDSAMYFCASSDSPQDRGRDFGAGTRLSVL.